Below are 29 T cell receptor beta chains sequenced from a single sample in a study of T cell responses to AZD1222 COVID-19 vaccine. The protocol was immunoSEQ multiplex PCR, while the TCRdb copy is restricted to in-frame clones and leaves out a portion. The sample has about 100,000 clones; around 83% are singletons. Sequences were derived from peripheral blood, sampled on day 0 of AZD1222 vaccination. All receptors come from an adult in good health.

V is TRBV7-6 and J is TRBJ2-2; D assignment may be TRBD1 or TRBD2 (5 bases each). Trimming took off 3 bases at V and 4 bases at J, with 12 bases between the two ends. CDR1 and CDR2 (germline): SGHVS, FNYEAQ. The CDR3 contains 15 residues. This chain's CDR3 is CASSLLWGTTGELFF. DNA for the CDR3: TGTGCCAGCAGCTTGCTATGGGGGACCACCGGGGAGCTGTTTTTT. Looking up the rest from reference TRBV7-6 and TRBJ2-2 gives the full variable domain: GAGVSQSPRYKVTKRGQDVALRCDPISGHVSLYWYRQALGQGPEFLTYFNYEAQQDKSGLPNDRFSAERPEGSISTLTIQRTEQRDSAMYRCASSLLWGTTGELFFGEGSRLTVL.

This clone appeared once. V usage is TRBV27 and J usage is TRBJ2-7; D remains unclear. CDR3 size: 14 residues. CDR1 is MNHEY and CDR2 is SMNVEV in the germline V gene (reference sequence). V was cut by 0 bases and J by 5 bases, with 11 bases left in between. CDR3 sequence: CASSLSAGLNEQYF. The CDR3 DNA follows: TGTGCCAGCAGTTTATCGGCAGGCTTGAACGAGCAGTACTTC.

This clone is a singleton in its sample. This chain connects TRBV5-5 to TRBJ2-5, with 8 bases lining up with TRBD2. CDR1 is SGHKS and CDR2 is YYEKEE in the germline V gene (reference sequence). The CDR3 contains 16 residues. The ends lost 0 bases at V and 5 bases at J; junction bases unmatched: 9. The CDR3 loop reads CASSLGLGAGVETQYF. In nucleotides, the CDR3 is TGTGCCAGCAGCTTGGGTCTTGGAGCGGGGGTGGAGACCCAGTACTTC.

The chain combines TRBV27 with TRBJ1-1; D is possibly TRBD1 (6 bases). From germline, CDR1 is MNHEY and CDR2 SMNVEV (reference sequence). Deletions cut 5 bases from V and 10 bases from J, with 17 bases between. The length of the CDR3 is 13 residues. CDR3 in amino acids: CASSPHYREPAFF. The CDR3 bases are TGTGCCAGCAGTCCGCATTACAGGGAGCCAGCTTTCTTT.

This sequence joins TRBV9 and TRBJ1-3; D is ambiguous. From germline, CDR1 is SGDLS and CDR2 YYNGEE. The germline V and J ends were trimmed by 2 bases and 0 bases, with 6 bases remaining between them. The CDR3 loop spans 14 amino acids. The DNA of the CDR3 is TGTGCCAGCAGCGTTAGTTCCTCTGGAAACACCATATATTTT. As protein: CASSVSSSGNTIYF.

This chain uses TRBV7-3 with TRBJ1-3; no clear D. Germline V gene data show CDR1 as SGHTA and CDR2 as FQGTGA. Trimming pared 1 base from V and 3 bases from J, leaving 13 bases between. This CDR3 is built from 16 residues. CDR3 bases: TGTGCCAGCAGCTTAATGGGAAACGTAGGTGGAAACACCATATATTTT. Protein: CASSLMGNVGGNTIYF.

This clone was picked up a small number of times. This sequence joins TRBV28 and TRBJ1-5, with D maybe TRBD1 (5 bases). This CDR3 has 14 residues. Germline loops: CDR1 MDHEN, CDR2 SYDVKM. V was cut by 7 bases and J by 2 bases, with 12 bases left in between. The CDR3: CASIRGTGNQPQHF. For the CDR3, the DNA is TGTGCCAGCATAAGGGGAACAGGCAATCAGCCCCAGCATTTT.

This sequence joins TRBV5-5 and TRBJ2-7; the D gene is possibly TRBD2 (6 bases). The CDR3 runs 16 residues. The germline gives CDR1 SGHKS, CDR2 YYEKEE (reference sequence). Trimming stripped 3 bases from V and 5 bases from J, with 21 bases between. The DNA of the CDR3 is TGTGCCAGCAGCTCCTCGGGGGACCGGAGGCAAGACGAGCAGTACTTC. Protein sequence: CASSSSGDRRQDEQYF.

The chain employs TRBV2 and TRBJ2-1; TRBD1 might be the D (5 bases). Per germline, CDR1 SNHLY and CDR2 FYNNEI. The CDR3 runs 14 residues. The V end lost 4 bases, the J end lost 0 bases, and 7 bases lay between the germline ends. The CDR3 loop is CASSGQGSYNEQFF. The CDR3 DNA sequence: TGTGCCAGCAGTGGGCAGGGCTCCTACAATGAGCAGTTCTTC.

The chain uses TRBV7-3 and TRBJ2-2, with 8 bases identical to TRBD2. The CDR3 is 18 amino acids. V gave up 0 bases and J gave up 5 bases; unmatched junction bases: 11. From germline, CDR1 is SGHTA and CDR2 FQGTGA. CDR3 sequence reads: CASSLTVSLAARTGELFF. As DNA, the CDR3 is TGTGCCAGCAGCTTAACGGTCTCACTAGCGGCTAGGACCGGGGAGCTGTTTTTT.

This sequence joins TRBV5-4 and TRBJ2-7; D perhaps matches TRBD1 (6 bases). The ends were cut back, 0 bases at V and 4 bases at J, with 11 bases in the middle. CDR1 SGHNT and CDR2 YYREEE come from the germline V gene (reference sequence). CDR3 length equals 14 residues. CDR3 DNA: TGTGCCAGCAGCTTGGGCGCCAGGGGTTACGAGCAGTACTTC. It yields the protein CASSLGARGYEQYF.

V gene TRBV7-9 combines with J gene TRBJ1-6; D remains unclear. V was pared by 2 bases and J by 9 bases, with 5 bases between. Germline V gene lookup returns CDR1 SEHNR and CDR2 FQNEAQ (reference sequence). This CDR3 is built from 12 residues. CDR3 coding DNA: TGTGCCAGCAGCTTACCATCTTCACCCCTCCACTTT. Protein: CASSLPSSPLHF.

This chain links TRBV2 with TRBJ1-5; 11 nucleotides align to TRBD1. The CDR3 covers 14 residues. V shed 6 bases and J 4 bases; nucleotides not matched to a gene: 2. CDR1 SNHLY and CDR2 FYNNEI come from the germline V gene. As DNA, the CDR3 is TGTGCCAGCAGGGACAGGGGGCGTAATCAGCCCCAGCATTTT. This encodes CASRDRGRNQPQHF.

Within the sample, this clone is large (0.1 to 1%). V usage is TRBV7-9 and J usage is TRBJ1-5; no clear D gene. The CDR3 loop spans 16 amino acids. The V end was cut by 6 bases, the J end by 1 base, with 16 bases between. Per the germline V gene, CDR1 is SEHNR and CDR2 is FQNEAQ (reference sequence). The CDR3 protein is CASSSPLDTSNQPQHF. CDR3 DNA: TGTGCCAGCAGTAGCCCCCTTGACACCAGCAATCAGCCCCAGCATTTT. The variable domain in full, with the rest retrieved from reference TRBV7-9 and TRBJ1-5, is DTGVSQNPRHKITKRGQNVTFRCDPISEHNRLYWYRQTLGQGPEFLTYFQNEAQLEKSRLLSDRFSAERPKGSFSTLEIQRTEQGDSAMYLCASSSPLDTSNQPQHFGDGTRLSIL.

This clone was counted a few times. V is TRBV28 and J is TRBJ1-1, with D maybe TRBD1 (5 bases). Trimming stripped 6 bases from V and 10 bases from J, with 24 bases between. There are 15 residues in the CDR3. Germline values: CDR1 MDHEN, CDR2 SYDVKM. In nucleotides, the CDR3 is TGTGCCAGCAGCCTAGAGGCGGTGGGGGAGGTGGGAGCTTTCTTT. Protein sequence: CASSLEAVGEVGAFF.

The rearrangement links TRBV27 to TRBJ1-1, with a weak D call TRBD1 (6 bases). Germline V gene lookup returns CDR1 MNHEY and CDR2 SMNVEV (reference sequence). Between the trimmed V and J ends, which lost 2 bases and 4 bases, there was a span of 11 bases. This CDR3 is 14 amino acids long. CDR3 sequence (DNA): TGTGCCAGCAGTTTAAGAGGGGGTATCACTGAAGCTTTCTTT. Encoded protein: CASSLRGGITEAFF.

This clone was recorded only once. V gene TRBV5-4 combines with J gene TRBJ1-3; D uncertain. Per the germline V gene, CDR1 is SGHNT and CDR2 is YYREEE (reference sequence). The CDR3 is 16 residues long. Trimming stripped 1 base from V and 1 base from J, with 12 bases between. CDR3 in amino acids: CASSLYLGSSGNTIYF. In DNA, the CDR3 is TGTGCCAGCAGCTTGTACCTGGGATCTTCTGGAAACACCATATATTTT.

V and J are TRBV6-6 and TRBJ2-5, with 10 bases identical to TRBD2. Germline assignment: CDR1 MNHNY and CDR2 SVGAGI (reference sequence). The V gene end was trimmed by 7 bases and the J gene end by 7 bases; junction bases not matched to a gene: 6. The CDR3 is made up of 13 amino acids. This CDR3 reads CASTLAGGRTQYF. The CDR3 nucleotides are TGTGCCAGCACCTTAGCGGGGGGCCGGACCCAGTACTTC.

This clone was observed a few times. V is TRBV9 and J is TRBJ2-3, with D uncertain. Between the trimmed V and J ends, which lost 4 bases and 0 bases, there was a span of 3 bases. The CDR3 runs 12 residues. Germline V gene data show CDR1 as SGDLS and CDR2 as YYNGEE. The CDR3 reads CASSPSTDTQYF. CDR3 bases: TGTGCCAGCAGCCCCAGCACAGATACGCAGTATTTT.

The chain joins TRBV5-4 to TRBJ2-2, with D maybe TRBD1 (6 bases). In germline, CDR1 is SGHNT, CDR2 YYREEE (reference sequence). CDR3 length: 13 amino acids. V was shortened by 3 bases and J by 6 bases, with 9 bases between the two germline ends. Here the CDR3 DNA reads TGTGCCAGCAGCTGGGGGCGGGCCGGGGAGCTGTTTTTT. Translated, it gives CASSWGRAGELFF.

The chain combines TRBV30 with TRBJ1-1, with unresolved D. With 0 bases removed from V and 1 base from J, the gap between germline ends came to 9 bases. The CDR3 loop spans 14 amino acids. Germline CDR1 reads GTSNPN; CDR2 reads SVGIG (reference sequence). CDR3 residues: CAWSVRLQNTEAFF. CDR3 DNA: TGTGCCTGGAGTGTAAGACTCCAGAACACTGAAGCTTTCTTT.

J is TRBJ2-1 and V is TRBV6-5; TRBD2 agrees at 11 bases. The CDR3 length is 15 residues. V gave up 6 bases and J gave up 3 bases; unmatched junction bases: 4. Germline V gene sequence: CDR1 MNHEY, CDR2 SVGAGI. CDR3 nucleotide sequence: TGTGCCAGCAGCCGTAGCGGGGGGGTCTACAATGAGCAGTTCTTC. Translation: CASSRSGGVYNEQFF.

The rearrangement joins TRBV27 to TRBJ2-1, with D perhaps assigned TRBD1 or TRBD2 (5 bases each). Trimming pared 4 bases from V and 8 bases from J, leaving 21 bases between. Germline lookup yields CDR1 MNHEY and CDR2 SMNVEV (reference sequence). The CDR3 is 16 residues long. CDR3 DNA sequence: TGTGCCAGCAGTTCGTCAGGGTTGGGGTTTAGCGATGAGCAGTTCTTC. This codes for CASSSSGLGFSDEQFF.

V usage is TRBV6-5 and J usage is TRBJ2-4, with D perhaps being TRBD1 or TRBD2 (5 bases each). Per germline, CDR1 MNHEY and CDR2 SVGAGI. The CDR3 loop spans 16 amino acids. Trimming removed 0 bases from V and 1 base from J, with 10 bases in between. The CDR3 region is CASSYSMWGAKNIQYF. As DNA, the CDR3 is TGTGCCAGCAGTTACTCGATGTGGGGGGCCAAAAACATTCAGTACTTC.

CDR3 amino acids: CASTPGQGWAGELFF. The CDR3 nucleotides read TGTGCCAGTACCCCAGGACAGGGGTGGGCCGGGGAGCTGTTTTTT. V gene TRBV19 combines with J gene TRBJ2-2, with 9 nucleotides matching TRBD1. Germline CDR1 is LNHDA and CDR2 is SQIVND (reference sequence). V trimming: 7 bases; J trimming: 6 bases; junction bases outside the gene matches: 9. The CDR3 has 15 amino acids.

V and J are TRBV3-1 (or the pseudogene TRBV3-2) and TRBJ1-4; 9 nucleotides match TRBD1. Germline lookup yields CDR1 LGHDT and CDR2 YNNKEL (reference sequence). Trimming cost V 4 bases and J 7 bases; bases outside gene matches: 7. This CDR3 has 15 residues. CDR3 in DNA: TGTGCCAGCAGCCGGGGACAGGGAGGTAGTGAAAAACTGTTTTTT. This codes for CASSRGQGGSEKLFF.

The chain carries TRBV5-1 and TRBJ2-7; D remains unclear. Germline lookup yields CDR1 SGHRS and CDR2 YFSETQ. V dropped 2 bases and J dropped 1 base, with 13 bases sitting between them. The CDR3 has 15 residues. The CDR3 region is CASSLGGLGSYEQYF. CDR3 DNA sequence: TGCGCCAGCAGCTTAGGTGGGCTGGGGTCCTACGAGCAGTACTTC.

The chain links TRBV6-5 to TRBJ2-5; D remains ambiguous. The germline gives CDR1 MNHEY, CDR2 SVGAGI. V gave up 5 bases and J gave up 1 base, with 11 bases separating them. This CDR3 has 14 amino acids. The DNA of the CDR3 is TGTGCCAGCAGTATAACCGCTGCCCAAGAGACCCAGTACTTC. Translation gives CASSITAAQETQYF.

CDR3 DNA: TGCGCCAGCAGCCCTGGGGACAGGGGGCGGACCGGGGAGCTGTTTTTT. Protein sequence: CASSPGDRGRTGELFF. The gene calls are TRBV5-1 and TRBJ2-2; 12 bases match TRBD1. In germline, CDR1 is SGHRS, CDR2 YFSETQ. V lost 4 bases to trimming and J lost 5 bases; unmatched junction nucleotides: 6. The CDR3 loop spans 16 amino acids. Together with reference TRBV5-1 and TRBJ2-2, the CDR3 gives the full variable domain: KAGVTQTPRYLIKTRGQQVTLSCSPISGHRSVSWYQQTPGQGLQFLFEYFSETQRNKGNFPGRFSGRQFSNSRSEMNVSTLELGDSALYLCASSPGDRGRTGELFFGEGSRLTVL.